These 23 T cell receptor beta chains originate from one sample sequenced in a study of T cells in women clearing cervical HPV infection. Clones were read by immunoSEQ multiplex PCR, and TCRdb kept only the in-frame ones, dropping some. The sample data list roughly 35,000 clones. Sample: blood buffy coat. Source of these receptors: a woman aged 18 to 75 with a cervical HPV16 infection that either progressed to CIN3+ or cleared (not recorded which).

A note on this clone: The read is 3 residues too short to cover the CDR3 end, so that end is filled in from the germline J gene. The genes are TRBV2 and TRBJ1-1; D is undetermined. In germline, CDR1 is SNHLY, CDR2 FYNNEI. Trimming cost V 5 bases and J 0 bases, with 10 bases left between them. The length of the CDR3 is 14 residues. CDR3 DNA, as far as it was read: TGTGCCAGCAGTCGAAGATTAGTGAACACTGAA. It specifies CASSRRLVNTE. The full-length CDR3 reads as CASSRRLVNTEAFF. The full variable domain, with the rest looked up from reference TRBV2 and TRBJ1-1, is EPEVTQTPSHQVTQMGQEVILRCVPISNHLYFYWYRQILGQKVEFLVSFYNNEISEKSEIFDDQFSVERPDGSNFTLKIRSTKLEDSAMYFCASSRRLVNTEAFFGQGTRLTVV.

As regards this clone: The read terminates 3 residues ahead of where the CDR3 ends, so the germline J gene completes it. This chain uses TRBV6-2 or TRBV6-3 with TRBJ2-3; 9 nucleotides line up with TRBD1. The CDR3 is 16 residues long. Per germline, CDR1 MNHEY and CDR2 SVGEGT. Trimming at V came to 5 bases and at J to 2 bases, leaving 8 bases not matched to a gene. The sequenced part of the CDR3 DNA is TGTGCCAGCAGTGCCTCCGACAGGGGGGCCACAGATACG. Encoded protein: CASSASDRGATDT. From start to end, the CDR3 is CASSASDRGATDTQYF.

Comments on this clone: Sequencing ends 3 residues short of the CDR3 end; the germline J gene provides the rest. The chain joins TRBV20-1 to TRBJ2-1; TRBD2 aligns across 8 bases. There are 16 residues in the CDR3. CDR1 and CDR2 (germline): DFQATT, SNEGSKA (reference sequence). V lost 1 base, J lost 6 bases, and 11 bases stayed unmatched. The part of the CDR3 DNA that was read is TGCAGTGCTAGAGGGCTAGGGGAGGGACTAGTCAATGAG. The encoded protein is CSARGLGEGLVNE. The CDR3, in full, reads CSARGLGEGLVNEQFF.

For this clone: The observed sequence ends 3 residues before the CDR3 terminus, with the missing tail filled in from the germline J gene. The chain employs TRBV19 and TRBJ2-4, with 7 positions matching TRBD1. The CDR3 is made up of 15 amino acids. The germline V gene encodes CDR1 LNHDA and CDR2 SQIVND (reference sequence). The CDR3 reads CASSLPDRVRYGQYF. The CDR3 DNA, read in part, is TGTGCCAGTAGTCTACCCGACAGGGTACGATATGGT.

Comment on this clone: The missing CDR3 end, 3 residues past where the read stops, is filled in from the germline J gene. The V call is TRBV19, the J call TRBJ2-7; D is unclear. Germline V CDR1 and CDR2: LNHDA, SQIVND (reference sequence). The CDR3 runs 12 residues. V was pared by 7 bases and J by 2 bases, with 9 bases between. CDR3 DNA, as far as it was read: TGTGCCAGTATGAAGGGCCCCTACGAG. Amino acid sequence: CASMKGPYE. The complete CDR3 reads CASMKGPYEQYF.

Of note for this clone: The read ends 3 residues before the CDR3 terminus; that terminus is restored from the germline J gene. The rearrangement links TRBV18 to TRBJ2-5, with 9 positions matching TRBD1. Trimming cost V 0 bases and J 5 bases; bases outside gene matches: 4. The CDR3 is 15 residues long. Per germline, CDR1 KGHSH and CDR2 LQKENI. The CDR3 DNA, read in part, is TGTGCCAGCTCACCACCCTACAGGGGGCACGAGACC. Translated: CASSPPYRGHET. The whole CDR3 sequence reads CASSPPYRGHETQYF.

In regard to this clone: The read ends 3 residues early relative to the CDR3; the germline J gene fills the gap. The J gene is TRBJ2-7, the V gene TRBV5-1, with a weak D call TRBD1 (7 bases). V was cut by 4 bases and J by 4 bases, with 18 bases left in between. Germline CDR1 SGHRS, CDR2 YFSETQ. This CDR3 has 15 residues. The CDR3 spells CASSPRGTASYEQYF. Incomplete CDR3 DNA: TGCGCCAGCAGCCCCCGGGGGACAGCAAGTTACGAG. Full variable domain (remainder filled in from reference TRBV5-1 and TRBJ2-7): KAGVTQTPRYLIKTRGQQVTLSCSPISGHRSVSWYQQTPGQGLQFLFEYFSETQRNKGNFPGRFSGRQFSNSRSEMNVSTLELGDSALYLCASSPRGTASYEQYFGPGTRLTVT.

The CDR3 loop reads CASSWTGNANEQFF. The sequenced CDR3 bases are TGTGCCAGCAGTTGGACAGGGAACGCCAATGAG. The J gene is TRBJ2-1, the V gene TRBV2; 8 nucleotides line up with TRBD1. The read finishes 3 residues shy of the CDR3 end, and the germline J gene is used to complete it. Germline values: CDR1 SNHLY, CDR2 FYNNEI. The junction had 6 bases not matched to a gene; V was cut back by 5 bases and J by 6 bases. The CDR3 runs to 14 residues. Together with reference TRBV2 and TRBJ2-1, the CDR3 gives the full variable domain: EPEVTQTPSHQVTQMGQEVILRCVPISNHLYFYWYRQILGQKVEFLVSFYNNEISEKSEIFDDQFSVERPDGSNFTLKIRSTKLEDSAMYFCASSWTGNANEQFFGPGTRLTVL.

As for this clone: The CDR3 is cut off 3 residues early in the read; its end comes from the germline J gene. This chain links TRBV29-1 with TRBJ1-2; D might be TRBD1 (5 bases). This CDR3 region has 11 residues. Germline CDR1 is SQVTM and CDR2 is ANQGSEA. CDR3 bases read: TGCAGCGTTGGCAGGGTGAAAGGC. Translated, it gives CSVGRVKG. The whole CDR3 is CSVGRVKGYTF.

Comment on this clone: The read finishes 3 residues shy of the CDR3 end, and the germline J gene is used to complete it. This chain links TRBV19 with TRBJ2-7; 8 bases agree with TRBD1. This CDR3 comprises 14 residues. Losses at the gene ends were 4 bases for V and 1 base for J; bases not matched to a gene: 3. Germline CDR1 is LNHDA and CDR2 is SQIVND (reference sequence). CDR3 loop: CASSTGTGSYEQYF. The CDR3 bases that were read are TGTGCCAGTAGTACTGGGACAGGATCCTACGAG.

The sequenced part of the CDR3 DNA is TGTGCTAGTGGTTTGGTATTGACTAGCGGGGAGGTCCATACTAGGATCGCG. Translation: CASGLVLTSGEVHTRIA. The complete CDR3 sequence is CASGLVLTSGEVHTRIAQYF. The chain uses TRBV12-5 and TRBJ2-3; 11 nucleotides match TRBD2. The missing CDR3 end, 3 residues past where the read stops, is filled in from the germline J gene. Looked up from germline, CDR1 is LGHNT and CDR2 is FRNRAP. The CDR3 consists of 20 residues.

A remark on this clone: The read finishes 3 residues shy of the CDR3 end, and the germline J gene is used to complete it. This chain uses TRBV6-2 or TRBV6-3 with TRBJ2-5; 7 bases are shared with TRBD1. Germline V gene lookup returns CDR1 MNHEY and CDR2 SVGEGT. The V and J ends lost 7 bases and 5 bases, in that order; junction bases with no gene match: 10. CDR3 length: 14 amino acids. Incomplete CDR3 DNA: TGTGCCAGCACTCTACGTGGGACAGAGGAGACC. Amino acids: CASTLRGTEET. The CDR3 in its entirety is CASTLRGTEETQYF.

About this clone itself: The CDR3 end is not reached by the read, which stops 3 residues before it; the germline J gene fills it in. The chain joins TRBV10-3 to TRBJ1-2, with D possibly being TRBD1 (5 bases). In germline, CDR1 is ENHRY, CDR2 SYGVKD. CDR3 length equals 12 residues. V lost 4 bases to trimming and J lost 2 bases, with 5 bases between them. The CDR3 bases that were read are TGTGCCATCAGTGGACAGAACTATGGC. Its protein product is CAISGQNYG. The whole CDR3 sequence reads CAISGQNYGYTF.

A note on this clone: The CDR3 end is not reached by the read, which stops 3 residues before it; the germline J gene fills it in. The V gene is TRBV11-3, the J gene TRBJ2-7, with TRBD1 matching over 8 bases. The ends lost 5 bases at V and 6 bases at J; junction bases unmatched: 6. The CDR3 extends over 13 amino acids. The germline V gene has CDR1 SGHNT and CDR2 YENEEA. The CDR3 is CASSPGQGREQYF. CDR3 bases read: TGTGCCAGCAGCCCCGGACAGGGTCGCGAG.

In the case of this clone: The read ends 3 residues shy of where the CDR3 ends; the end is completed using the germline J gene. V and J are TRBV20-1 and TRBJ1-4, with 9 bases that match TRBD1. The CDR3 spans 13 residues. CDR1 and CDR2 from the germline V gene are DFQATT and SNEGSKA (reference sequence). With V trimmed by 6 bases and J by 8 bases, 7 bases remained unmatched. The sequenced CDR3 bases are TGCAGTGCAAGGACAGGGGAAGGGGAAAAA. As protein: CSARTGEGEK. The whole CDR3 reads CSARTGEGEKLFF.

Points on this clone: The sequenced fragment ends 3 residues before the CDR3 boundary, so the rest is inferred from the germline J gene. The chain uses TRBV5-5 and TRBJ2-2, with 9 bases aligning to TRBD1. CDR3 length equals 15 residues. Trimming at V came to 2 bases and at J to 8 bases, leaving 7 bases not matched to a gene. Germline loops: CDR1 SGHKS, CDR2 YYEKEE (reference sequence). This CDR3 reads CASSFEPGQGGELFF. The CDR3 DNA, read in part, is TGTGCCAGCAGCTTTGAACCGGGACAGGGAGGGGAG.

Remarks on this clone: The read terminates 3 residues before the CDR3 end, so the remaining end is supplied by the germline J gene. V and J are TRBV27 and TRBJ2-7; 8 bases fit TRBD2. J lost 2 bases, V lost 5 bases, and 11 bases had no gene match. CDR1 and CDR2 from the germline V gene are MNHEY and SMNVEV (reference sequence). The CDR3 extends over 16 amino acids. Partial CDR3 DNA: TGTGCCAGCAGTCCGATAACTAGCGGACGCCCCTACGAG. This gives the protein CASSPITSGRPYE. The CDR3 in its entirety is CASSPITSGRPYEQYF.

About this clone itself: Read data end 3 residues before the CDR3 end; the end is taken from the germline J gene. This chain joins TRBV12-3 or TRBV12-4 and TRBJ1-1; unclear D gene. Between the trimmed V and J ends, which lost 6 bases and 7 bases, there was a span of 9 bases. This CDR3 comprises 11 residues. The sequenced CDR3 bases are TGTGCCAGCAGCTCGATCGGTGAA. Translated, it gives CASSSIGE. The whole CDR3 reads CASSSIGEAFF.

Notes on this clone: The read gets to within 3 residues of the CDR3 end, and the germline J gene fills in the rest. The chain carries TRBV3-1 (or the pseudogene TRBV3-2) and TRBJ1-2, with D possibly TRBD1 on 5 matching bases. CDR1 and CDR2 (germline): LGHDT, YNNKEL (reference sequence). Trimming removed 4 bases at V and 3 bases at J, with 15 bases between. CDR3 length: 15 amino acids. The covered CDR3 bases are TGTGCCAGCAGCCCAGGGAAGGGGCTCCACTATGGC. Translating it yields CASSPGKGLHYG. From start to end, the CDR3 is CASSPGKGLHYGYTF.

Points on this clone: Read coverage stops 3 residues before the CDR3 terminus; the germline J gene supplies the remainder. This sequence joins TRBV5-1 and TRBJ1-1; TRBD1 is a possible D gene (6 bases). The V end was cut by 3 bases, the J end by 1 base, with 19 bases between. The length of the CDR3 is 17 residues. The germline gives CDR1 SGHRS, CDR2 YFSETQ. Partial CDR3 DNA: TGCGCCAGCAGCTCTGCCCCGTTATGGGGGCAGAACACTGAA. Its protein is CASSSAPLWGQNTE. The full CDR3 protein is CASSSAPLWGQNTEAFF.

As to this clone: The sequence runs out 3 residues before the end of the CDR3; the remainder is reconstructed from the germline J gene. The chain carries TRBV28 and TRBJ2-1, with D perhaps TRBD1 (6 bases). The germline V and J ends were trimmed by 8 bases and 5 bases, with 10 bases remaining between them. Per germline, CDR1 MDHEN and CDR2 SYDVKM. This CDR3 has 12 amino acids. The sequenced part of the CDR3 DNA is TGTGCCAGCGAGGACAGAAACAATGAG. It specifies CASEDRNNE. The entire CDR3 protein reads CASEDRNNEQFF. The variable domain in full, with the rest retrieved from reference TRBV28 and TRBJ2-1, is DVKVTQSSRYLVKRTGEKVFLECVQDMDHENMFWYRQDPGLGLRLIYFSYDVKMKEKGDIPEGYSVSREKKERFSLILESASTNQTSMYLCASEDRNNEQFFGPGTRLTVL.

The CDR3 reads CAGNREPSYEQYF. Partial CDR3 DNA: TGTGCCGGCAACAGGGAGCCCTCCTACGAG. V and J are TRBV30 and TRBJ2-7, with D possibly being TRBD1 (6 bases). Read data end 3 residues before the CDR3 end; the end is taken from the germline J gene. The CDR3 consists of 13 residues. The V and J ends lost 8 bases and 0 bases respectively, with 14 bases between them. Germline V gene lookup returns CDR1 GTSNPN and CDR2 SVGIG (reference sequence).

The CDR3 bases that were read are TGTGCCAGCAGTTCCCATAGCAATCAGCCC. It yields the protein CASSSHSNQP. The whole CDR3 is CASSSHSNQPQHF. The chain carries TRBV6-2 or TRBV6-3 and TRBJ1-5; D not certain. The CDR3 goes on 3 residues after the read ends, and that part is filled in from the germline J gene. The ends were cut back, 4 bases at V and 0 bases at J, with 4 bases in the middle. Germline V gives CDR1 MNHEY, CDR2 SVGEGT. This CDR3 is built from 13 residues.